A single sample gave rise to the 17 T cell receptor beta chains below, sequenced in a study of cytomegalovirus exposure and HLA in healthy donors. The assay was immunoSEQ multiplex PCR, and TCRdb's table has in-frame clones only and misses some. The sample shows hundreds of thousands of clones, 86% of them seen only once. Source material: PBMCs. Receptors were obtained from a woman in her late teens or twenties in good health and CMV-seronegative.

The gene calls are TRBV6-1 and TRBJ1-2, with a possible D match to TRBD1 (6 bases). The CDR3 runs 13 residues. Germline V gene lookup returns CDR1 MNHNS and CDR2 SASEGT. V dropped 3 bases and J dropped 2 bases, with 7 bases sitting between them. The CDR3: CASSDRGNYGYTF. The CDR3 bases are TGTGCCAGCAGTGACAGGGGCAACTATGGCTACACCTTC.

This CDR3 reads CASSSSGDTQYF. CDR3 nucleotides: TGTGCCAGCAGCTCCAGCGGAGATACGCAGTATTTT. The chain recombines TRBV11-2 with TRBJ2-3, with D perhaps TRBD2 (5 bases). This CDR3 contains 12 residues. Germline V gene lookup returns CDR1 SGHAT and CDR2 FQNNGV. V was shortened by 4 bases and J by 5 bases, with 7 bases between the two germline ends.

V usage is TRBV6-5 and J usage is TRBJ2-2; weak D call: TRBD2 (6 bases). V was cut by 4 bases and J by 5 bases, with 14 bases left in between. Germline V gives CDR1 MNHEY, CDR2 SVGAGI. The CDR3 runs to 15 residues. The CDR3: CASSWDFSGTGELFF. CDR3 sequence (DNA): TGTGCCAGCAGTTGGGACTTCTCGGGTACCGGGGAGCTGTTTTTT.

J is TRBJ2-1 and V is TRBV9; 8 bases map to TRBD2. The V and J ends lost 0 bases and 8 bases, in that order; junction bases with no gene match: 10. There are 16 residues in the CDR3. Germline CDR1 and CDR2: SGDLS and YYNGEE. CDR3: CASSVVSGRRNDEQFF. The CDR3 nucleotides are TGTGCCAGCAGCGTAGTCAGCGGGAGAAGGAACGATGAGCAGTTCTTC.

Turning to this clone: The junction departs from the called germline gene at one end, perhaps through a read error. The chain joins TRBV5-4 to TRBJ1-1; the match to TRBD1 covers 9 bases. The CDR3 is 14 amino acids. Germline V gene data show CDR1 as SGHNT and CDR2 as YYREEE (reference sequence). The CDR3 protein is CASSRLGQGTGAFF. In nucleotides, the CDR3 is TGTGCCAGCAGCCGCCTGGGACAGGGAACTGGAGCTTTCTTT.

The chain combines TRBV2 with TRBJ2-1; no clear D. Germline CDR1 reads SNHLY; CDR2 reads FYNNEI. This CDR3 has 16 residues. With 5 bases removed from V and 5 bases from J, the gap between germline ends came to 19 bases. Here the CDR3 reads CASSSPPVGVDNEQFF. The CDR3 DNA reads TGTGCCAGCAGTTCTCCCCCGGTAGGAGTTGACAATGAGCAGTTCTTC. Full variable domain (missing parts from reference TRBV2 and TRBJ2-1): EPEVTQTPSHQVTQMGQEVILRCVPISNHLYFYWYRQILGQKVEFLVSFYNNEISEKSEIFDDQFSVERPDGSNFTLKIRSTKLEDSAMYFCASSSPPVGVDNEQFFGPGTRLTVL.

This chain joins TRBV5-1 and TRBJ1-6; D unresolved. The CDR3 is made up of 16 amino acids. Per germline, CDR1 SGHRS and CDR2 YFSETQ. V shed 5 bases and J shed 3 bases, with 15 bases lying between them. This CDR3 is CASSEEGYLYNSPLHF. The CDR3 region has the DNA TGCGCCAGCAGTGAAGAGGGATACCTCTATAATTCACCCCTCCACTTT.

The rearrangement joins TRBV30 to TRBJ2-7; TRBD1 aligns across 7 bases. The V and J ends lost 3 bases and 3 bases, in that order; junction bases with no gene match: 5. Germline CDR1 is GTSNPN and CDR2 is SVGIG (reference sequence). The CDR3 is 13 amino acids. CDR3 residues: CAWSRQGLYEQYF. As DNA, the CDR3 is TGTGCCTGGAGCAGACAGGGCCTCTACGAGCAGTACTTC.

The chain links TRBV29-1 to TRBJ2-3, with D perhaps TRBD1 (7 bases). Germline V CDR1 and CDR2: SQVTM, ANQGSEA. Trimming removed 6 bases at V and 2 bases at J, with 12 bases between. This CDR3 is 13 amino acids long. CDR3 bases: TGCAGCGTGCAGGGGGGATACACAGATACGCAGTATTTT. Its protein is CSVQGGYTDTQYF.

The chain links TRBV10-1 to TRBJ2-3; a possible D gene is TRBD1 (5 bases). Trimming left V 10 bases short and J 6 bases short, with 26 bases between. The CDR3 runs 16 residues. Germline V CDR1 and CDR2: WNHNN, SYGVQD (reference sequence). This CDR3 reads CATSAVRGFHIDTQYF. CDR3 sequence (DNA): TGCGCCACCTCAGCCGTAAGGGGATTCCACATTGATACGCAGTATTTT.

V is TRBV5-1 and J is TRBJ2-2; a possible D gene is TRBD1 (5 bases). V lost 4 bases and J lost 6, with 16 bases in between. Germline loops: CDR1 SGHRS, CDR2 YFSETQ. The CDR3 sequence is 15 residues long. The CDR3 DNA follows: TGCGCCAGCAGCCTGGTCGTGTGGGGCGCCGGGGAGCTGTTTTTT. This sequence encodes CASSLVVWGAGELFF.

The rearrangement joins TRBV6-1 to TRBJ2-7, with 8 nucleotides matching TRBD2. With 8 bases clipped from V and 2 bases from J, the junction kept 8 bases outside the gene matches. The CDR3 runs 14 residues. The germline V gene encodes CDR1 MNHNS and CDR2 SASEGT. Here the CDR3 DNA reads TGTGCCAGCGACCGTGCGGGGGGCCCCTACGAGCAGTACTTC. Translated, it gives CASDRAGGPYEQYF.

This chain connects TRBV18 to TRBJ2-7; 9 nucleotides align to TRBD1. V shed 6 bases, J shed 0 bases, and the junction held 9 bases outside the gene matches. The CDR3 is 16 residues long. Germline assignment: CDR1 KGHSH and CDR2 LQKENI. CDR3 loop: CASSAVQGASSYEQYF. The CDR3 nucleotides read TGTGCCAGCTCGGCGGTACAGGGGGCCTCCTCCTACGAGCAGTACTTC.

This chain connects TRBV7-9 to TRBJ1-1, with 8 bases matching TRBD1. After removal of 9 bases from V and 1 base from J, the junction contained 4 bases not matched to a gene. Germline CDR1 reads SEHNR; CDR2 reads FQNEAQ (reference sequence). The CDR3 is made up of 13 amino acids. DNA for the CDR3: TGTGCCAGTCTCAGGGGGCCGAACACTGAAGCTTTCTTT. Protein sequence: CASLRGPNTEAFF. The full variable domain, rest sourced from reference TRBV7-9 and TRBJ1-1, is DTGVSQNPRHKITKRGQNVTFRCDPISEHNRLYWYRQTLGQGPEFLTYFQNEAQLEKSRLLSDRFSAERPKGSFSTLEIQRTEQGDSAMYLCASLRGPNTEAFFGQGTRLTVV.

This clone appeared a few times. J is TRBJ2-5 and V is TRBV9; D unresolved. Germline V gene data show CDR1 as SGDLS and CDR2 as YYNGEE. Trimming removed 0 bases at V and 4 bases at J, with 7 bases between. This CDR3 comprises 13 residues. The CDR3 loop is CASSVARGETQYF. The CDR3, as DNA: TGTGCCAGCAGCGTAGCGAGAGGAGAGACCCAGTACTTC.

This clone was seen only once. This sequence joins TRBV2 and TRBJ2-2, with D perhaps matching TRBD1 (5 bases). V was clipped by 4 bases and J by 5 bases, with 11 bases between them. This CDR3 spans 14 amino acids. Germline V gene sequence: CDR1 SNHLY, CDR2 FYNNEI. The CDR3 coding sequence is TGTGCCAGCAGTGTGGGCAGGGAAACCGGGGAGCTGTTTTTT. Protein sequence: CASSVGRETGELFF.

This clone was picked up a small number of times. CDR3 protein: CASSPQGSGNTIYF. Written as DNA, the CDR3 is TGTGCCAGCAGTCCCCAGGGCTCTGGAAACACCATATATTTT. The chain couples TRBV28 to TRBJ1-3, with D possibly matching TRBD1 (5 bases). This CDR3 spans 14 amino acids. Trimming cost V 5 bases and J 0 bases, with 8 bases left between them. The germline gives CDR1 MDHEN, CDR2 SYDVKM.